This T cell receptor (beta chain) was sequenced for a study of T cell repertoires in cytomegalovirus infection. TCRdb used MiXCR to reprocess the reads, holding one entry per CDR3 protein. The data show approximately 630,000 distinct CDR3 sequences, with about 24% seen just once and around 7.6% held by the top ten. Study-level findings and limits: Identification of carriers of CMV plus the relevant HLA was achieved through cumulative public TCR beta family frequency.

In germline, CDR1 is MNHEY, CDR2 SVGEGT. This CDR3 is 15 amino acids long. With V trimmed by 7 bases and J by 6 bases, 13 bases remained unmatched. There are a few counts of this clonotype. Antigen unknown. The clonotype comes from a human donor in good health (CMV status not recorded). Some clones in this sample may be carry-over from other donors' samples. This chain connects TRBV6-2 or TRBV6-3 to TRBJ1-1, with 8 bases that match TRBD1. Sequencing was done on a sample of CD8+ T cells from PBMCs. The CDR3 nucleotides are TGTGCCAGCACCCCGCGACAGGGGCGGAGGTCTGAAGCTTTCTTT. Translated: CASTPRQGRRSEAFF.